This T cell receptor beta chain was recorded in a study of molecular identifiers for immune sequencing clone quantification. Overall study results and limits: Among effectors, clones above 20 RNA copies held over 98% of molecules; among naive cells, under 1%.

There are many counts of this clonotype. Its antigen is undetermined. TCRdb re-analysed the PCR reads in MiXCR, keeping a single row per CDR3 protein. The sample contains some 88,000 distinct CDR3 sequences, roughly a fifth of which appear only once. Trimming left V 2 bases short and J 4 bases short, with 13 bases between. This CDR3 contains 15 residues. CDR1 MDHEN and CDR2 SYDVKM come from the germline V gene. The sequencing sample was made of naive CD8+ T cells from blood, with Jurkat cell RNA spiked in. Subset of the sample: FACS-sorted CD8+CD4-CCR7+CD45RA+ naive T cells. The chain employs TRBV28 and TRBJ2-3; D is uncertain. This sequence was found in a human donor in good health. Some libraries in this study had Jurkat cell RNA spiked in. The CDR3 reads CASSLGPRFADTQYF. The CDR3 DNA sequence: TGTGCCAGCAGTTTAGGACCCAGGTTTGCAGATACGCAGTATTTT.